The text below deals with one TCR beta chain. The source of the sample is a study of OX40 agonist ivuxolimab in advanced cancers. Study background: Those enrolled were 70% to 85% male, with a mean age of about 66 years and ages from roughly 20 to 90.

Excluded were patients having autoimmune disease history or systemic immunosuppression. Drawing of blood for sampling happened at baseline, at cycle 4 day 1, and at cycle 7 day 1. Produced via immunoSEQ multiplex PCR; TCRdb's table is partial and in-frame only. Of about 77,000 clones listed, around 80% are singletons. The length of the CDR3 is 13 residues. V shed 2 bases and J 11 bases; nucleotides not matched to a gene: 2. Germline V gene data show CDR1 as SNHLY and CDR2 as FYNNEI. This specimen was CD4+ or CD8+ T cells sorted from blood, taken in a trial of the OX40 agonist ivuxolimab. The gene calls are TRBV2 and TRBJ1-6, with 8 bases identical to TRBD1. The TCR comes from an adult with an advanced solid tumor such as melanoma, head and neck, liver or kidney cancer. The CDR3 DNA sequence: TGTGCCAGCAGTGAACAGACAGGGGCACCCCTCCACTTT. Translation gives CASSEQTGAPLHF.